Each of the 20 T cell receptor beta chains below was sequenced from the same sample in a study of T-cell reconstitution after alpha-beta-depleted transplantation in children. Preparation of the TCRbeta library involved a method that used unique molecular identifiers. TCRdb reanalysed the PCR reads using MiXCR and keeps one entry per CDR3 protein. The sample shows roughly 100,000 distinct CDR3 sequences, roughly 8.8% of them seen only once. Material: PBMCs from the stem cell graft donor, obtained from the stem cell graft. The source of these receptors is a human donor who donated a stem cell graft to a child with congenital amegakaryocytic thrombocytopenia.

Ten or more counts support this clonotype. The chain employs TRBV2 and TRBJ2-3, with D unclear. The CDR3 runs to 14 residues. Germline loops: CDR1 SNHLY, CDR2 FYNNEI. V was trimmed by 3 bases and J by 3 bases, leaving 10 bases between them. The CDR3 sequence: CASSEEMPTDTQYF. DNA for the CDR3: TGTGCCAGCAGTGAGGAAATGCCGACAGATACGCAGTATTTT.

For this clonotype: Just one base apart from a much larger clone, this may be a read error. This chain connects TRBV20-1 to TRBJ2-7; 7 nucleotides agree with TRBD1. The germline V gene encodes CDR1 DFQATT and CDR2 SNEGSKA (reference sequence). This CDR3 is built from 17 residues. The CDR3 DNA follows: TGCTGTGCTAGAGAGGAACAGGGGTGGGACAGCTCCTACGAGCAGTACTTC. Residues: CCAREEQGWDSSYEQYF.

In its sample, this clonotype was seen many times. The CDR3 DNA is TGTGCCAGCAGTCAAGTGGTCCCCTCAGATACGCAGTATTTT. Translated, it gives CASSQVVPSDTQYF. The chain has TRBV12-3 or TRBV12-4 and TRBJ2-3; the D is unclear. V gave up 5 bases and J gave up 4 bases, with 13 bases separating them. The CDR3 totals 14 residues.

This clonotype was seen many times. The J gene is TRBJ2-1, the V gene TRBV5-6; the match to TRBD1 covers 8 bases. Germline CDR1 and CDR2: SGHDT and YYEEEE. CDR3 length equals 20 residues. The J segment lost 6 bases and the V segment lost 0 bases, leaving 20 bases of the junction unmatched. The CDR3 region is CASSLGLPGGRAARFNEQFF. The CDR3 DNA follows: TGTGCCAGCAGCTTGGGTCTCCCAGGGGGCCGGGCGGCTAGGTTCAATGAGCAGTTCTTC.

In this sample, this clonotype turned up many times. The chain uses TRBV5-1 and TRBJ2-5; 9 bases map to TRBD1. From germline, CDR1 is SGHRS and CDR2 YFSETQ. This CDR3 is built from 16 residues. V was pared by 3 bases and J by 4 bases, with 10 bases of the junction left unmatched. The CDR3: CASSSGQGPGRETQYF. The CDR3 bases are TGCGCCAGCAGCTCGGGACAGGGACCAGGGAGAGAGACCCAGTACTTC.

Ten or more counts support this clonotype. The CDR3 region is CASSVEGHEQFF. The CDR3 coding sequence is TGTGCCAGCAGCGTAGAAGGCCATGAGCAGTTCTTC. This sequence joins TRBV9 and TRBJ2-1, with unresolved D. This CDR3 spans 12 amino acids. Germline-derived CDR1 and CDR2 are SGDLS and YYNGEE. With 0 bases removed from V and 8 bases from J, the gap between germline ends came to 6 bases.

This clonotype was counted many times. The chain couples TRBV5-1 to TRBJ2-1; D may correspond to TRBD1 or TRBD2 (5 bases each). The CDR3 has 15 amino acids. Trimming removed 0 bases at V and 5 bases at J, with 12 bases between. The V gene's germline CDR1 is SGHRS and CDR2 YFSETQ. The CDR3 is CASSLVWGSDNEQFF. As DNA, the CDR3 is TGCGCCAGCAGCTTGGTCTGGGGGTCGGACAATGAGCAGTTCTTC.

This clonotype has at least ten counts. V usage is TRBV6-6 and J usage is TRBJ2-3; 11 bases line up with TRBD2. Germline trimming cut 5 bases from V and 5 bases from J; bases unmatched to any gene: 6. CDR3 size: 15 residues. CDR1 and CDR2 from the germline V gene are MNHNY and SVGAGI (reference sequence). CDR3 nucleotide sequence: TGTGCCAGCAGTATGACTAGCGGGGTAAGAGATACGCAGTATTTT. This translates into CASSMTSGVRDTQYF.

This clonotype was seen at least ten times. The chain joins TRBV6-2 or TRBV6-3 to TRBJ1-1; tentative D call: TRBD1 (5 bases). This CDR3 has 13 residues. Germline CDR1 reads MNHEY; CDR2 reads SVGEGT. V lost 8 bases, J lost 1 base, and 11 bases lay in between. CDR3 amino acids: CASGDGRNTEAFF. The CDR3 nucleotides are TGTGCCAGCGGGGACGGGCGGAACACTGAAGCTTTCTTT.

There are many counts of this clonotype. The V call is TRBV12-3 or TRBV12-4, the J call TRBJ2-5, with a possible D match to TRBD2 (5 bases). The CDR3 sequence is 14 residues long. The V and J ends lost 6 bases and 5 bases respectively, with 16 bases between them. CDR3 loop: CASSSILRGETQYF. CDR3 DNA sequence: TGTGCCAGCAGCTCGATCTTACGAGGGGAGACCCAGTACTTC.

This clonotype has a count of ten or more. The chain is built from TRBV29-1 and TRBJ2-3; the match to TRBD2 covers 11 bases. V trimming: 7 bases; J trimming: 3 bases; junction bases outside the gene matches: 3. This CDR3 has 13 residues. Germline V gives CDR1 SQVTM, CDR2 ANQGSEA. The DNA for the CDR3 is TGCAGCGCTGTAGCGGGGGGGACAGATACGCAGTATTTT. Encoded protein: CSAVAGGTDTQYF.

This clonotype was picked up many times. V usage is TRBV7-8 and J usage is TRBJ2-2, with D unclear. Germline values: CDR1 SGHVS, CDR2 FQNEAQ. The CDR3 has 15 amino acids. V lost 5 bases and J lost 2, with 12 bases in between. This CDR3 reads CASSPRFSNTGELFF. The CDR3 DNA follows: TGTGCCAGCAGCCCCCGGTTCTCAAACACCGGGGAGCTGTTTTTT.

This clonotype was counted ten times or more. The V call is TRBV20-1, the J call TRBJ1-1; D gene ambiguous. This CDR3 has 14 amino acids. Trimming took off 1 base at V and 4 bases at J, with 13 bases between the two ends. Germline CDR1 reads DFQATT; CDR2 reads SNEGSKA (reference sequence). CDR3 amino acids: CSARVPTGVTEAFF. CDR3 coding DNA: TGCAGTGCTAGAGTTCCTACGGGAGTCACTGAAGCTTTCTTT.

Ten or more counts support this clonotype. The chain uses TRBV3-1 and TRBJ2-1, with a weak D call TRBD2 (6 bases). The germline gives CDR1 LGHDT, CDR2 YNNKEL (reference sequence). Trimming removed 1 base at V and 3 bases at J, with 10 bases between. The CDR3 spans 15 residues. This CDR3 reads CASSQGGTIYNEQFF. The CDR3 bases are TGTGCCAGCAGCCAAGGCGGGACGATCTACAATGAGCAGTTCTTC.

Many counts were recorded for this clonotype. The chain combines TRBV12-3 or TRBV12-4 with TRBJ2-1; D may correspond to TRBD1 or TRBD2 (6 bases each). CDR3 length: 15 amino acids. V lost 8 bases and J lost 4, with 18 bases in between. CDR3 loop: CASGRGLGVYNEQFF. CDR3 nucleotide sequence: TGTGCCAGCGGTCGGGGGCTTGGGGTATACAATGAGCAGTTCTTC.

This clonotype was seen ten or more times. V is TRBV3-1 and J is TRBJ2-7, with 7 bases matching TRBD2. The V and J ends lost 1 base and 2 bases, in that order; junction bases with no gene match: 2. There are 14 residues in the CDR3. CDR1 and CDR2 (germline): LGHDT, YNNKEL (reference sequence). CDR3 amino acids: CASSQVGGAYEQYF. In nucleotides, the CDR3 is TGTGCCAGCAGCCAAGTGGGGGGGGCCTACGAGCAGTACTTC.

There are many counts of this clonotype. The J gene is TRBJ2-1, the V gene TRBV7-8, with 10 bases aligning to TRBD2. The junction had 9 bases not matched to a gene; V was cut back by 6 bases and J by 7 bases. The CDR3 covers 15 residues. The germline CDR1 and CDR2 sequences are SGHVS and FQNEAQ. The CDR3 reads CASSLSGGAGNEQFF. The CDR3 DNA is TGTGCCAGCAGTCTCAGCGGGGGGGCCGGTAATGAGCAGTTCTTC.

This clonotype has a count of ten or more. V gene TRBV20-1 combines with J gene TRBJ2-3, with D perhaps TRBD2 (6 bases). The ends were cut back, 5 bases at V and 4 bases at J, with 16 bases in the middle. CDR3 size: 14 residues. Germline V gene sequence: CDR1 DFQATT, CDR2 SNEGSKA (reference sequence). The CDR3 protein is CSALAGRGADTQYF. For the CDR3, the DNA is TGCAGTGCTCTCGCGGGAAGGGGAGCAGATACGCAGTATTTT.

The V and J genes are TRBV18 and TRBJ1-1, with D uncertain. Germline CDR1 and CDR2: KGHSH and LQKENI. The length of the CDR3 is 14 residues. V was trimmed by 0 bases and J by 1 base, leaving 6 bases between them. The CDR3 region has the DNA TGTGCCAGCTCACCACCAATGGGGAACACTGAAGCTTTCTTT. Protein sequence: CASSPPMGNTEAFF.

This clonotype was counted ten times or more. The chain employs TRBV5-1 and TRBJ2-1; TRBD2 is a possible D gene (5 bases). This CDR3 contains 12 residues. CDR1 is SGHRS and CDR2 is YFSETQ in the germline V gene. Between the trimmed V and J ends, which lost 2 bases and 7 bases, there was a span of 7 bases. The CDR3 region is CASSFSGNEQFF. The CDR3 DNA is TGCGCCAGCAGCTTCTCGGGGAATGAGCAGTTCTTC. The complete variable domain, with remaining parts taken from reference TRBV5-1 and TRBJ2-1, reads KAGVTQTPRYLIKTRGQQVTLSCSPISGHRSVSWYQQTPGQGLQFLFEYFSETQRNKGNFPGRFSGRQFSNSRSEMNVSTLELGDSALYLCASSFSGNEQFFGPGTRLTVL.